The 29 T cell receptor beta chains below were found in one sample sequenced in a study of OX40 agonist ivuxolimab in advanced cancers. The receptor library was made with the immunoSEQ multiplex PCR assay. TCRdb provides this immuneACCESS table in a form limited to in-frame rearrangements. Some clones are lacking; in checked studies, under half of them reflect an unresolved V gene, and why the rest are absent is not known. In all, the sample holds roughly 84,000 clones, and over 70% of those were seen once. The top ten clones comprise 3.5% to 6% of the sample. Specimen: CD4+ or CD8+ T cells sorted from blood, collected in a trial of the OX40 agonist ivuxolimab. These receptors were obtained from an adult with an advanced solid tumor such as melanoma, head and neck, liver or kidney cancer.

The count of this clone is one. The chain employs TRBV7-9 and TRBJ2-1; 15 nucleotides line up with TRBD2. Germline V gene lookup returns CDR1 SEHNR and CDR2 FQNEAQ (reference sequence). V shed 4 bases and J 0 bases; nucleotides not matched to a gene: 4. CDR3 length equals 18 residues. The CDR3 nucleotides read TGTGCCAGCAGCTCGGGACTAGCGGGAGGTGGCTCCTACAATGAGCAGTTCTTC. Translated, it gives CASSSGLAGGGSYNEQFF.

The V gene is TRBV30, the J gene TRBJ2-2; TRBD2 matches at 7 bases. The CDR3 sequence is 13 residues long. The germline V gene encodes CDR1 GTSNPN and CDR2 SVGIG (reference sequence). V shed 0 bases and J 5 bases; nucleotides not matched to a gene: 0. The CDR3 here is CAWSVGGTGELFF. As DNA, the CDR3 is TGTGCCTGGAGTGTGGGGGGGACCGGGGAGCTGTTTTTT.

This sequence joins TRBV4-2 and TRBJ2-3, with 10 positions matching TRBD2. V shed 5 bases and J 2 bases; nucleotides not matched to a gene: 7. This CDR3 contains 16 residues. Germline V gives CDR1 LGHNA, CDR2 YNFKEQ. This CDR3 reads CASSARTSGFTDTQYF. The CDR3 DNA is TGTGCCAGCAGCGCCCGGACTAGCGGCTTCACAGATACGCAGTATTTT.

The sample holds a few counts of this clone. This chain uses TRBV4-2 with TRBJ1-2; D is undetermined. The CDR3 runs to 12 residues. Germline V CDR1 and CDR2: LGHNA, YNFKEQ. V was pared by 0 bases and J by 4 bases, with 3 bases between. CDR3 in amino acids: CASSQDVYGYTF. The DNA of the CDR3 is TGTGCCAGCAGCCAAGATGTCTATGGCTACACCTTC.

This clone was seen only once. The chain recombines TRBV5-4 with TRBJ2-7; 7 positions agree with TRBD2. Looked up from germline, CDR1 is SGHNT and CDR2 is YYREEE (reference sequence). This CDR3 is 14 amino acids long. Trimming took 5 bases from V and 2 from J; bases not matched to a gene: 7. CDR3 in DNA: TGTGCCAGCAGTCCAGTTGGGGGGGCCTACGAGCAGTACTTC. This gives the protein CASSPVGGAYEQYF.

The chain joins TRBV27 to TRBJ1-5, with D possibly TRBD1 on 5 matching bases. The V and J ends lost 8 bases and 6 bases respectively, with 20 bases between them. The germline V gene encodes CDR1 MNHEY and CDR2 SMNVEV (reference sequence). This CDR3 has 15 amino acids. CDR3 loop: CASSRGGSAVQPQHF. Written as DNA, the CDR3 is TGTGCCAGCTCCCGGGGGGGGAGTGCGGTTCAGCCCCAGCATTTT.

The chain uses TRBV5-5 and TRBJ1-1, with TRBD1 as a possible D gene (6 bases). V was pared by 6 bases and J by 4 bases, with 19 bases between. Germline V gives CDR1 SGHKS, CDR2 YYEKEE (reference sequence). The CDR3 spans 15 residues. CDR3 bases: TGTGCCAGCACCACCCGAGGGGGGGGAGGCACTGAAGCTTTCTTT. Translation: CASTTRGGGGTEAFF. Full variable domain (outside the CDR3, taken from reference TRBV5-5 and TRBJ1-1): DAGVTQSPTHLIKTRGQQVTLRCSPISGHKSVSWYQQVLGQGPQFIFQYYEKEERGRGNFPDRFSARQFPNYSSELNVNALLLGDSALYLCASTTRGGGGTEAFFGQGTRLTVV.

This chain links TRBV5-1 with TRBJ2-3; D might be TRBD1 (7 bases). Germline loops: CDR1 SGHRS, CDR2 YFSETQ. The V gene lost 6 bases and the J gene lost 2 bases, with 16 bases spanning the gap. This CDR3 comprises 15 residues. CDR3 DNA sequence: TGCGCCAGCACCATTATCAGGGGGGCCACAGATACGCAGTATTTT. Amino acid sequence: CASTIIRGATDTQYF.

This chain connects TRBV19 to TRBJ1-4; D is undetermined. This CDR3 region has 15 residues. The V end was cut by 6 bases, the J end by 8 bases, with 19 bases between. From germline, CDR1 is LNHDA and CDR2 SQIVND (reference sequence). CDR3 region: CASRPSVEAGEKLFF. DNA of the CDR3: TGTGCCAGTAGGCCTTCGGTGGAAGCGGGGGAAAAACTGTTTTTT. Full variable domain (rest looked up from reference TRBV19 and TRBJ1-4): DGGITQSPKYLFRKEGQNVTLSCEQNLNHDAMYWYRQDPGQGLRLIYYSQIVNDFQKGDIAEGYSVSREKKESFPLTVTSAQKNPTAFYLCASRPSVEAGEKLFFGSGTQLSVL.

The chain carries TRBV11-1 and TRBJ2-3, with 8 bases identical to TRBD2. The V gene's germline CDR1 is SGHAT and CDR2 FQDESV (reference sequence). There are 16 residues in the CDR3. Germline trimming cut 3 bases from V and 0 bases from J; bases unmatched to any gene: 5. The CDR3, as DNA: TGTGCCAGCAGCTTGGGACTAGACTCTAGCACAGATACGCAGTATTTT. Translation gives CASSLGLDSSTDTQYF. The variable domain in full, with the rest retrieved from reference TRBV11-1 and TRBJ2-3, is EAEVAQSPRYKITEKSQAVAFWCDPISGHATLYWYRQILGQGPELLVQFQDESVVDDSQLPKDRFSAERLKGVDSTLKIQPAELGDSAMYLCASSLGLDSSTDTQYFGPGTRLTVL.

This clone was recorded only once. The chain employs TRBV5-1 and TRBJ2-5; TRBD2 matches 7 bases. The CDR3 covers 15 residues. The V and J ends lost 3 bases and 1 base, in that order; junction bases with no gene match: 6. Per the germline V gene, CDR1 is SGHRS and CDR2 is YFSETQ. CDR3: CASSSPSGGQETQYF. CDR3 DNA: TGCGCCAGCAGCTCCCCTTCGGGGGGCCAAGAGACCCAGTACTTC.

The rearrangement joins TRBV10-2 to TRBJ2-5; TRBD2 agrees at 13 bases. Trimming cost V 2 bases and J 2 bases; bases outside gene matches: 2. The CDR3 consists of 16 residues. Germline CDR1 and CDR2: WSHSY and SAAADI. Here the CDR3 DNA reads TGCGCCAGCAGTGAGGGGGGACTAGCGGGGCAAGAGACCCAGTACTTC. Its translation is CASSEGGLAGQETQYF.

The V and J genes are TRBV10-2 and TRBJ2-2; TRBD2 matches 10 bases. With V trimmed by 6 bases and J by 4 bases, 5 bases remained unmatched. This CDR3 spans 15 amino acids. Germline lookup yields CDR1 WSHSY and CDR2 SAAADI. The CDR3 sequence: CASRFSGGGTGELFF. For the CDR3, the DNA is TGCGCCAGCAGGTTCAGCGGGGGGGGCACCGGGGAGCTGTTTTTT.

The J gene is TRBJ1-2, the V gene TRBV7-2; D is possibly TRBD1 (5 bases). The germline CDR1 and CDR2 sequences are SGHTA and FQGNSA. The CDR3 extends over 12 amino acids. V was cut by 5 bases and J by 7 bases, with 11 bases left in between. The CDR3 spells CASSDRQTGYTF. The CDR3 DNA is TGTGCCAGCAGCGATCGACAGACTGGCTACACCTTC.

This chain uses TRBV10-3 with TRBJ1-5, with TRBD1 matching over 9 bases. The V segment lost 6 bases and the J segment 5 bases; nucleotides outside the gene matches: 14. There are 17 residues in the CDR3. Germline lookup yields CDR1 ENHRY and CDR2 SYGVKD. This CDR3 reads CAISPGGTQGAYQPQHF. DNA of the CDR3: TGTGCCATCAGCCCGGGGGGAACACAGGGGGCATATCAGCCCCAGCATTTT.

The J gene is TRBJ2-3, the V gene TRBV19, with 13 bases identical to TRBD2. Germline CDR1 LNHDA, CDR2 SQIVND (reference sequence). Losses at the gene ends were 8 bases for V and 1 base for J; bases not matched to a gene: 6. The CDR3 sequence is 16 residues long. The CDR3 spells CASSRGLAGGTDTQYF. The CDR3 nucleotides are TGTGCCAGTTCGAGAGGACTAGCGGGGGGCACAGATACGCAGTATTTT. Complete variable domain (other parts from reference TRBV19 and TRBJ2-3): DGGITQSPKYLFRKEGQNVTLSCEQNLNHDAMYWYRQDPGQGLRLIYYSQIVNDFQKGDIAEGYSVSREKKESFPLTVTSAQKNPTAFYLCASSRGLAGGTDTQYFGPGTRLTVL.

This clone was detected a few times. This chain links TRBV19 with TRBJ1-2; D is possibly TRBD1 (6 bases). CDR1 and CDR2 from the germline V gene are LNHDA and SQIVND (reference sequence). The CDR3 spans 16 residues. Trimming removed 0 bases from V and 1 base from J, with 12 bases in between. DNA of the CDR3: TGTGCCAGTAGTATAGACACAGGGCGCTTTAACTATGGCTACACCTTC. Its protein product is CASSIDTGRFNYGYTF. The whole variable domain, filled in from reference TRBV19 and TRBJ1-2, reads DGGITQSPKYLFRKEGQNVTLSCEQNLNHDAMYWYRQDPGQGLRLIYYSQIVNDFQKGDIAEGYSVSREKKESFPLTVTSAQKNPTAFYLCASSIDTGRFNYGYTFGSGTRLTVV.

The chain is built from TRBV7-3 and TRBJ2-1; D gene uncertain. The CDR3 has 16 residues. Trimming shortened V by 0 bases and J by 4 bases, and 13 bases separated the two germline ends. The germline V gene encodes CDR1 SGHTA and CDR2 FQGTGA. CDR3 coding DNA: TGTGCCAGCAGCTTAACCCCGGGCGGAACATACAATGAGCAGTTCTTC. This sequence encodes CASSLTPGGTYNEQFF.

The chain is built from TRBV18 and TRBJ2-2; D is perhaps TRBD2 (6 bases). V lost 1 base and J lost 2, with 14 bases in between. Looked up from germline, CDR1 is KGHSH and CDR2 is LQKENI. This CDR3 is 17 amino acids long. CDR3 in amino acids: CASSPLRGTGNTGELFF. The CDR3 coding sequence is TGTGCCAGCTCACCACTTCGGGGGACCGGCAACACCGGGGAGCTGTTTTTT.

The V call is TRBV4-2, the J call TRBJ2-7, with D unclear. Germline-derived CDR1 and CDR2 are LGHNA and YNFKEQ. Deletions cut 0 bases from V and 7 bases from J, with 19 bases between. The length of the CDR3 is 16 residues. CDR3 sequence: CASSQDRNQFRKEQYF. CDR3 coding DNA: TGTGCCAGCAGCCAAGATAGGAACCAATTCCGGAAGGAGCAGTACTTC.

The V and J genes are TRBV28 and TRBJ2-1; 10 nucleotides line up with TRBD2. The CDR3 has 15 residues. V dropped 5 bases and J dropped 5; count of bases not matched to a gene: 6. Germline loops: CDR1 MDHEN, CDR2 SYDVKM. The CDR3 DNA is TGTGCCAGCAGTCTACGGACTAGCGGAAACAATGAGCAGTTCTTC. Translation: CASSLRTSGNNEQFF.

CDR3 in amino acids: CASSYSPTVSTEAFF. As DNA, the CDR3 is TGTGCCAGCAGCTACTCGCCTACAGTGAGCACTGAAGCTTTCTTT. The chain uses TRBV7-2 and TRBJ1-1; D is undetermined. The CDR3 consists of 15 residues. Germline CDR1 reads SGHTA; CDR2 reads FQGNSA. The germline V and J ends were trimmed by 4 bases and 4 bases, with 16 bases remaining between them.

CDR3 sequence (DNA): TGTGCCAGCATAGACTACAGGTTGGATACGCAGTATTTT. Protein: CASIDYRLDTQYF. V is TRBV2 and J is TRBJ2-3, with D perhaps given as TRBD1 or TRBD2 (5 bases each). V was cut by 7 bases and J by 6 bases, with 14 bases left in between. CDR1 is SNHLY, CDR2 FYNNEI, per germline. This CDR3 has 13 amino acids.

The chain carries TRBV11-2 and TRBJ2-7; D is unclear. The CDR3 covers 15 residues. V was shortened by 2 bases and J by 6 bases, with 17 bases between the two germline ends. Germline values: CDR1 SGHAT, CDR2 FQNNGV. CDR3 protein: CASSLIVGLRLEQYF. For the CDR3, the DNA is TGTGCCAGCAGCTTAATTGTGGGTCTCAGGCTCGAGCAGTACTTC.

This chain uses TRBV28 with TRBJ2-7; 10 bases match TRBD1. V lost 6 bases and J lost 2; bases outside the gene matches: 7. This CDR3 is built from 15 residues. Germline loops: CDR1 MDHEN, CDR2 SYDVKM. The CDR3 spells CASSSAGTGAYEQYF. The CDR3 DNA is TGTGCCAGCAGCTCAGCCGGGACAGGGGCCTACGAGCAGTACTTC.

The CDR3 loop reads CASSFYRDRGYGEQFF. In DNA form, the CDR3 reads TGTGCCAGCAGCTTTTACCGGGACAGGGGTTACGGCGAGCAGTTCTTC. The V call is TRBV5-8, the J call TRBJ2-1; 10 bases map to TRBD1. Germline trimming cut 2 bases from V and 10 bases from J; bases unmatched to any gene: 12. This CDR3 has 16 residues. Per germline, CDR1 SGHTS and CDR2 YDEGEE.

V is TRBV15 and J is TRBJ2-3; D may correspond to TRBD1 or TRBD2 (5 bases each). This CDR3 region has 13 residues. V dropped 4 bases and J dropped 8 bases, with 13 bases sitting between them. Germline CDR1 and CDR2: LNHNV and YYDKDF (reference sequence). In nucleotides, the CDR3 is TGTGCCACCAGCACAGAGGGGAGAAGTACGCAGTATTTT. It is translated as CATSTEGRSTQYF.

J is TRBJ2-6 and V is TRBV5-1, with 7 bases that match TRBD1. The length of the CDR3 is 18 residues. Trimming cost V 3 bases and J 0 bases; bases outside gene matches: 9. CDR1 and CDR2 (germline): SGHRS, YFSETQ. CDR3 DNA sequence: TGCGCCAGCAGCTCCCGACAGGGCACTAGCTCTGGGGCCAACGTCCTGACTTTC. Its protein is CASSSRQGTSSGANVLTF.

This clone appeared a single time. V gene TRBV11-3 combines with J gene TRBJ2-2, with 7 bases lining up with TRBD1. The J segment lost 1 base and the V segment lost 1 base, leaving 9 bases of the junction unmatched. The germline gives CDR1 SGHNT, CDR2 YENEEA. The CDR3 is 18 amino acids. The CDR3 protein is CASSLGVHRGGNTGELFF. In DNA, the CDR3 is TGTGCCAGCAGCTTAGGCGTCCACAGGGGTGGGAACACCGGGGAGCTGTTTTTT.